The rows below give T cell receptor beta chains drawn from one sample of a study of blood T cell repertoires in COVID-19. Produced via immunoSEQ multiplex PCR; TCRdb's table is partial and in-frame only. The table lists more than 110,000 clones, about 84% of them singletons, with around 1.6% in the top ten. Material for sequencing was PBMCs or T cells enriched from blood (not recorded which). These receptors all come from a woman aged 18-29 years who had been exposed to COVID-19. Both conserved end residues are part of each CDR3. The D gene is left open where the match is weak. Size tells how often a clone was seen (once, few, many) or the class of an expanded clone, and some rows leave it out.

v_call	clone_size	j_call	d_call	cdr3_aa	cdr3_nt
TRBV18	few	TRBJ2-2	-	CASSPVNTGELFF	TGTGCCAGCTCCCCAGTAAACACCGGGGAGCTGTTTTTT
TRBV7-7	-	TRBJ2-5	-	CASSSGGYMVSETQYF	TGTGCCAGCAGCTCTGGGGGCTACATGGTTTCCGAGACCCAGTACTTC
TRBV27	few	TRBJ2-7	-	CASSGMGHPYEQYF	TGTGCCAGCAGTGGGATGGGACACCCCTACGAGCAGTACTTC
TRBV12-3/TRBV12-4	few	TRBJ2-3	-	CASSLSQADTQYF	TGTGCCAGCAGTTTAAGTCAGGCAGATACGCAGTATTTT
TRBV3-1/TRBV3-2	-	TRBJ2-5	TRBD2	CASSYGLAGVGETQYF	TGTGCCAGCAGCTACGGACTAGCGGGAGTCGGGGAGACCCAGTACTTC
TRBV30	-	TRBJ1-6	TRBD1	CAWSVLDQGAALHF	TGTGCCTGGAGTGTACTTGATCAGGGGGCAGCCCTCCACTTT
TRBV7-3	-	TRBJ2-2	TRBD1	CASRPGTGVTTGELFF	TGTGCCAGCAGGCCCGGGACAGGGGTTACCACCGGGGAGCTGTTTTTT
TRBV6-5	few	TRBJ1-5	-	CATAWGREQPQHF	TGTGCCACCGCATGGGGGAGGGAACAGCCCCAGCATTTT
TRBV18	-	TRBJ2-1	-	CASSPASSFSSEQFF	TGTGCCAGCTCACCAGCGTCTAGTTTTTCCAGTGAGCAGTTCTTC
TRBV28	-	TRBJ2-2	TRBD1	CASITTGDAGELFF	TGTGCCAGCATCACGACAGGGGACGCCGGGGAGCTGTTTTTT
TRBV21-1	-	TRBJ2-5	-	CASSKVGSQETQYF	TGTGCCAGCAGCAAAGTTGGGAGCCAAGAGACCCAGTACTTC
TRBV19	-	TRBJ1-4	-	CASSIGMNNEKLFF	TGTGCCAGTAGTATCGGGATGAATAATGAAAAACTGTTTTTT
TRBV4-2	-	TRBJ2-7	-	CASSQLRDSEQYF	TGTGCCAGCAGCCAACTTCGGGATTCCGAGCAGTACTTC
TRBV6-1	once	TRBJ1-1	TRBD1	CASSEGQGAPVDTEAFF	TGTGCCAGCAGTGAGGGACAGGGGGCGCCGGTTGACACTGAAGCTTTCTTT
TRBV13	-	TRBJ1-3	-	CASSSLSDSSGNTIYF	TGTGCCAGCAGCTCGCTGTCGGACAGCTCTGGAAACACCATATATTTT
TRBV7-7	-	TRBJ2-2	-	CASSPPLDITGELFF	TGTGCCAGCAGCCCTCCTTTAGATATCACCGGGGAGCTGTTTTTT
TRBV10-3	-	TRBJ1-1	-	CAIRGTGRGGTEAFF	TGTGCCATCAGGGGGACCGGGCGAGGGGGCACTGAAGCTTTCTTT
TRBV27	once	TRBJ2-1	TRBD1	CASSASRTGSYYNEQFF	TGTGCCAGCAGTGCCTCACGGACAGGGTCCTACTACAATGAGCAGTTCTTC
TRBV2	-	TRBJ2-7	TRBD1	CASSPGTGIYEQYF	TGTGCCAGCAGTCCCGGGACAGGGATTTACGAGCAGTACTTC
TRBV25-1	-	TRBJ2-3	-	CASSSQGGDTQYF	TGTGCCAGCAGCTCACAGGGGGGGGATACGCAGTATTTT
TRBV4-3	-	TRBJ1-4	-	CASSQDPRGEKLFF	TGCGCCAGCAGCCAAGATCCTAGGGGGGAAAAACTGTTTTTT
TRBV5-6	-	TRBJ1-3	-	CASSLGAGLSGNTIYF	TGTGCCAGCAGCTTGGGGGCAGGCCTTTCTGGAAACACCATATATTTT
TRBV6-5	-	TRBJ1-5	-	CASSYQAGSNQPQHF	TGTGCCAGCAGTTACCAGGCAGGGTCCAATCAGCCCCAGCATTTT
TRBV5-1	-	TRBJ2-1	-	CASSLAGRDYNEQFF	TGCGCCAGCAGCTTGGCCGGCAGGGATTACAATGAGCAGTTCTTC
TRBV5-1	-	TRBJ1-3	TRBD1	CASSFGTGGSGNTIYF	TGCGCCAGCAGCTTCGGTACAGGGGGCTCTGGAAACACCATATATTTT
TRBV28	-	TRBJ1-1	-	CASINPRGTEAFF	TGTGCCAGCATCAACCCCAGGGGCACTGAAGCTTTCTTT
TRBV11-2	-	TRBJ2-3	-	CASSFRGTGQDTQYF	TGTGCCAGCAGCTTTCGTGGGACGGGACAAGATACGCAGTATTTT
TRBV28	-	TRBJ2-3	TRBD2	CASSLGGLAADTQYF	TGTGCCAGCAGTTTAGGGGGACTAGCCGCAGATACGCAGTATTTT
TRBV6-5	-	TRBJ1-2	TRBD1	CASSYLEQGRNNGYTF	TGTGCCAGCAGTTACCTGGAACAGGGGCGAAATAATGGCTACACCTTC